The source of this T cell receptor beta chain is a study of cytomegalovirus exposure and HLA in healthy donors. Regarding the study as a whole: CMV serostatus was the sole immune exposure data available.

Primers for the PCR totalled 60 Vbeta and 13 Jbeta. Only in-frame clones appear in the TCRdb table, and some are missing; sequencing was by immunoSEQ multiplex PCR. The sample has 200,000 to 300,000 clones; 82% are singletons. As for this clone: Its antigen is unknown.

The TCR sequence derives from a woman in her forties in good health and CMV-seropositive. Sample: PBMCs.

The CDR3 spells CASRGLFRGYGYTF. The CDR3 coding sequence is TGTGCCAGCAGGGGACTTTTTAGGGGCTATGGCTACACCTTC. V is TRBV2 and J is TRBJ1-2; D might be TRBD1 (5 bases). Germline-derived CDR1 and CDR2 are SNHLY and FYNNEI. With 6 bases removed from V and 4 bases from J, the gap between germline ends came to 15 bases. The CDR3 totals 14 residues.